The T cell receptor beta chain under discussion was sequenced for a study of identical twins. The germline V gene has CDR1 MNHNS and CDR2 SASEGT. Trimming took off 2 bases at V and 7 bases at J, with 18 bases between the two ends. This CDR3 comprises 15 residues. TCRdb re-called the 5' RACE reads with MiXCR, one entry per CDR3 protein. The data contain some 320,000 distinct CDR3 sequences, about 12% of them singletons. This same sample was also taken into another study, of yellow fever vaccine responses in identical twins.

This chain joins TRBV6-1 and TRBJ2-7; D might be TRBD1 (6 bases). Sequencing input: CD8+ T cells sorted from blood. The sequence derives from a woman aged 18-29 years in good health. This CDR3 reads CASSEYLLQGGEQYF. CDR3 DNA: TGTGCCAGCAGTGAATACCTCCTACAGGGTGGGGAGCAGTACTTC.